Listed here are 17 T cell receptor beta chains from one sample, sequenced in a study of blood T cell repertoires in COVID-19. Measured with immunoSEQ multiplex PCR; TCRdb has only the in-frame clones, and not every one. The sample lists roughly 520,000 clones, around 87% occurring once. The sample taken for sequencing was PBMCs or T cells enriched from blood (not recorded which). The origin of the receptors is a woman aged 35 to 49 who had recovered from COVID-19.

V usage is TRBV20-1 and J usage is TRBJ2-5; D unclear. This CDR3 comprises 13 residues. The V and J ends lost 3 bases and 5 bases respectively, with 13 bases between them. Germline V gene data show CDR1 as DFQATT and CDR2 as SNEGSKA (reference sequence). The CDR3, as DNA: TGCAGTGCTAGTGACGGTGCCGGGGAGACCCAGTACTTC. Its protein is CSASDGAGETQYF.

The rearrangement links TRBV6-2 or TRBV6-3 to TRBJ1-5, with 12 bases matching TRBD1. Germline V gene data show CDR1 as MNHEY and CDR2 as SVGEGT. With V trimmed by 6 bases and J by 9 bases, 6 bases remained unmatched. CDR3 length: 14 amino acids. The CDR3 bases are TGTGCCAGCAGCCATGGGACAGGGGGCCTGCCCCAGCATTTT. Translation: CASSHGTGGLPQHF.

V and J are TRBV20-1 and TRBJ1-2; 9 nucleotides line up with TRBD1. Germline CDR1 and CDR2: DFQATT and SNEGSKA (reference sequence). The junction had 15 bases not matched to a gene; V was cut back by 3 bases and J by 7 bases. The CDR3 loop spans 16 amino acids. CDR3 residues: CSASQQGALGGFGYTF. The CDR3 coding sequence is TGCAGTGCTAGTCAACAGGGGGCCCTAGGAGGTTTTGGCTACACCTTC.

The chain carries TRBV2 and TRBJ2-3; 10 bases fit TRBD2. J gave up 2 bases and V 11 bases, and 4 bases lay outside the gene matches. CDR1 SNHLY and CDR2 FYNNEI come from the germline V gene. This CDR3 contains 13 residues. The CDR3 DNA follows: TGTGCCGGGGGACTAGCGATCACAGATACGCAGTATTTT. Translating it yields CAGGLAITDTQYF.

For this clone: An end of the junction differs from the germline gene, which may be a read error. This sequence joins TRBV5-6 and TRBJ1-1; D may be TRBD1 (5 bases). This CDR3 has 14 amino acids. Germline V gene data show CDR1 as SGHDT and CDR2 as YYEEEE. CDR3 residues: CASSLQGRNAEAFF. CDR3 nucleotide sequence: TGTGCCAGCAGCTTGCAGGGCCGGAACGCTGAAGCTTTCTTT.

Concerning this clone itself: The sample has other DNA sequences that encode this CDR3 too. The CDR3 coding sequence is TGCGCCAGCAGCTTTCCAGCGGGTGGGCATGAGCAGTTCTTC. Residues: CASSFPAGGHEQFF. The chain joins TRBV5-1 to TRBJ2-1; possible D gene TRBD2, 6 bases. With 2 bases removed from V and 8 bases from J, the gap between germline ends came to 14 bases. The CDR3 sequence is 14 residues long. From germline, CDR1 is SGHRS and CDR2 YFSETQ. The variable domain in full, completed from reference TRBV5-1 and TRBJ2-1, reads KAGVTQTPRYLIKTRGQQVTLSCSPISGHRSVSWYQQTPGQGLQFLFEYFSETQRNKGNFPGRFSGRQFSNSRSEMNVSTLELGDSALYLCASSFPAGGHEQFFGPGTRLTVL.

This chain connects TRBV6-2 or TRBV6-3 to TRBJ1-5; D remains ambiguous. V gave up 0 bases and J gave up 5 bases, with 17 bases separating them. In germline, CDR1 is MNHEY, CDR2 SVGEGT. The CDR3 sequence is 17 residues long. CDR3 loop: CASSYSSSLAEDQPQHF. CDR3 DNA sequence: TGTGCCAGCAGTTACTCCTCCTCCTTGGCGGAGGATCAGCCCCAGCATTTT.

This chain joins TRBV18 and TRBJ1-4; a possible D gene is TRBD1 (6 bases). V lost 5 bases, J lost 6 bases, and 19 bases lay in between. The CDR3 consists of 16 residues. Germline V CDR1 and CDR2: KGHSH, LQKENI. The CDR3 is CASSGTIQGLDEKLFF. In nucleotides, the CDR3 is TGTGCCAGCTCAGGGACCATACAGGGCCTGGATGAAAAACTGTTTTTT.

This chain connects TRBV27 to TRBJ1-1; a possible D gene is TRBD1 (6 bases). CDR1 and CDR2 from the germline V gene are MNHEY and SMNVEV (reference sequence). The V gene lost 5 bases and the J gene lost 4 bases, with 17 bases spanning the gap. CDR3 size: 15 residues. In DNA, the CDR3 is TGTGCCAGCAGTCGACAGACAGGCCCCGGCACTGAAGCTTTCTTT. Protein: CASSRQTGPGTEAFF.

The CDR3 is CASSYGSDRQTYEQYF. CDR3 sequence (DNA): TGTGCCAGCAGTTACGGTTCCGACAGACAGACCTACGAGCAGTACTTC. This sequence joins TRBV6-2 or TRBV6-3 and TRBJ2-7; maybe TRBD1 (5 bases). V lost 2 bases and J lost 2, with 16 bases in between. Germline CDR1 and CDR2: MNHEY and SVGEGT. The CDR3 totals 16 residues.

In this sample, this clone turned up once. V usage is TRBV5-8 and J usage is TRBJ1-1; 7 nucleotides line up with TRBD1. The CDR3 is 14 residues long. The germline V gene has CDR1 SGHTS and CDR2 YDEGEE. J lost 0 bases, V lost 8 bases, and 7 bases had no gene match. The chain's CDR3 is CASCPDRMNTEAFF. In nucleotides, the CDR3 is TGTGCCAGTTGCCCGGACAGGATGAACACTGAAGCTTTCTTT.

The V gene is TRBV5-1, the J gene TRBJ1-1; perhaps TRBD1 as D (5 bases). The ends were cut back, 1 base at V and 7 bases at J, with 11 bases in the middle. This CDR3 has 13 amino acids. CDR1 is SGHRS, CDR2 YFSETQ, per germline. CDR3 nucleotides: TGCGCCAGCAGCTTGACAGGAGTGGTTGAAGCTTTCTTT. Protein sequence: CASSLTGVVEAFF.

The chain links TRBV11-3 to TRBJ2-3; D is unresolved. V was pared by 2 bases and J by 5 bases, with 8 bases between. The CDR3 covers 13 residues. Germline loops: CDR1 SGHNT, CDR2 YENEEA. In DNA form, the CDR3 reads TGTGCCAGCAGCTTATTTGGGCAAGATACGCAGTATTTT. Encoded protein: CASSLFGQDTQYF. Complete variable domain (other parts from reference TRBV11-3 and TRBJ2-3): EAGVVQSPRYKIIEKKQPVAFWCNPISGHNTLYWYLQNLGQGPELLIRYENEEAVDDSQLPKDRFSAERLKGVDSTLKIQPAELGDSAVYLCASSLFGQDTQYFGPGTRLTVL.

The rearrangement links TRBV18 to TRBJ2-3, with 11 bases identical to TRBD2. Trimming removed 6 bases from V and 7 bases from J; junction bases left unmatched: 12. CDR1 is KGHSH and CDR2 is LQKENI in the germline V gene. The CDR3 runs to 16 residues. The CDR3, as DNA: TGTGCCAGCTCCCGCCCGACTAGCGGGATAACAAATACGCAGTATTTT. The encoded protein is CASSRPTSGITNTQYF.

CDR3 sequence reads: CASSPRGGSSYEQYF. The CDR3 nucleotides are TGTGCCAGCAGCCCACGGGGGGGGAGCTCCTACGAGCAGTACTTC. The V call is TRBV7-9, the J call TRBJ2-7, with TRBD2 identical over 8 bases. V dropped 5 bases and J dropped 0; count of bases not matched to a gene: 6. The germline V gene has CDR1 SEHNR and CDR2 FQNEAQ (reference sequence). The CDR3 totals 15 residues. Full variable domain (rest looked up from reference TRBV7-9 and TRBJ2-7): DTGVSQNPRHKITKRGQNVTFRCDPISEHNRLYWYRQTLGQGPEFLTYFQNEAQLEKSRLLSDRFSAERPKGSFSTLEIQRTEQGDSAMYLCASSPRGGSSYEQYFGPGTRLTVT.

This chain links TRBV2 with TRBJ1-1; TRBD1 might be the D (5 bases). The CDR3 totals 13 residues. Trimming took 6 bases from V and 1 from J, leaving 9 bases between them. CDR1 is SNHLY, CDR2 FYNNEI, per germline. CDR3 in amino acids: CASSLTENTEAFF. In DNA, the CDR3 is TGTGCCAGCAGCCTGACAGAGAACACTGAAGCTTTCTTT.

This clone was observed a single time. The chain employs TRBV10-3 and TRBJ1-5; D is uncertain. CDR1 and CDR2 from the germline V gene are ENHRY and SYGVKD. This CDR3 spans 13 amino acids. Trimming removed 3 bases at V and 5 bases at J, with 8 bases between. CDR3 loop: CAISDMTDQPQHF. The DNA for the CDR3 is TGTGCCATCAGTGATATGACTGATCAGCCCCAGCATTTT.